Shown below are 5 T cell receptor beta chains from a single sample sequenced in a study of T cells in Graves' hyperthyroidism and ophthalmopathy. The source material, RNA transcripts, was used to amplify TCR beta CDR3 regions. HTBI primers were the set used in a first-round RT-PCR of the TCR CDR3. TCRdb redid the calling of the multiplex PCR reads with MiXCR, one entry per CDR3 protein. The data hold more than 500,000 distinct CDR3 sequences, with over 35% observed a single time. The sequencing sample was made of peripheral blood or thyroid tissue (not recorded which). All receptors come from an adult woman with Graves' disease, either hyperthyroidism or ophthalmopathy (not recorded which).

This clonotype has ten or more counts. This rearrangement joins TRBV5-1 to TRBJ1-4; tentatively, D is TRBD1 (5 bases). This CDR3 is built from 12 residues. V was shortened by 7 bases and J by 8 bases, with 12 bases between the two germline ends. Germline values: CDR1 SGHRS, CDR2 YFSETQ. CDR3 nucleotides: TGCGCCAGCGCGGGGGACGACGAAAAACTGTTTTTT. Amino acids: CASAGDDEKLFF.

The chain uses TRBV19 and TRBJ1-5, with TRBD1 matching over 10 bases. The junction had 6 bases not matched to a gene; V was cut back by 1 base and J by 0 bases. Per germline, CDR1 LNHDA and CDR2 SQIVND (reference sequence). CDR3 length: 18 amino acids. CDR3 bases: TGTGCCAGTAGTATAGCCGGGACAGGGGCCAATAGCAATCAGCCCCAGCATTTT. Encoded protein: CASSIAGTGANSNQPQHF.

This clonotype was counted many times. The chain is built from TRBV4-2 and TRBJ1-6, with D maybe TRBD1 (5 bases). The CDR3 has 14 amino acids. In germline, CDR1 is LGHNA, CDR2 YNFKEQ. V was pared by 5 bases and J by 7 bases, with 12 bases between. CDR3: CASSGTWENSPLHF. For the CDR3, the DNA is TGTGCCAGCAGCGGGACCTGGGAGAATTCACCCCTCCACTTT.

This sequence joins TRBV2 and TRBJ1-5; D call uncertain. Germline CDR1 SNHLY, CDR2 FYNNEI. This CDR3 is built from 17 residues. Trimming removed 7 bases from V and 10 bases from J, with 29 bases in between. In DNA form, the CDR3 reads TGTGCCAGCAACGCCTTCCCATCGCCGCAGGACGGTCAACCCCAGCATTTT. As protein: CASNAFPSPQDGQPQHF.

In its sample, this clonotype was seen a few times. This chain links TRBV15 with TRBJ1-1, with unresolved D. The CDR3 length is 13 residues. Germline V gene lookup returns CDR1 LNHNV and CDR2 YYDKDF (reference sequence). V was trimmed by 4 bases and J by 9 bases, leaving 15 bases between them. CDR3 nucleotides: TGTGCCACCAGCACTCGACCCGGAGTGAAAGCTTTCTTT. The encoded protein is CATSTRPGVKAFF.